This T cell receptor beta chain was obtained from a study of OX40 agonist ivuxolimab in advanced cancers. Study-level information: Dose-escalation patients' cancers were hepatocellular carcinoma, melanoma, renal cell or head and neck cancer. Partial response was recorded in three patients: one hepatocellular carcinoma and two cutaneous melanoma cases.

Assay used: immunoSEQ multiplex PCR; TCRdb lists only in-frame clones, some missing. The sample gives some 60,000 clones, over 80% of which show up once; about 4.5% is in the top ten. Concerning this clone itself: Its antigen is not known.

Study results and limitations: No determination was made of the antigen specificity of the expanded peripheral T cells. Circulating CD4+ and CD8+ T cells showed clonal expansion by week 6 at 0.1 to 3.0 mg/kg.

CDR1 and CDR2 from the germline V gene are MNHEY and SMNVEV (reference sequence). Trimming removed 0 bases from V and 6 bases from J; junction bases left unmatched: 11. The CDR3 sequence is 17 residues long. The input for sequencing was CD4+ or CD8+ T cells sorted from blood, taken in a trial of the OX40 agonist ivuxolimab. The chain has TRBV27 and TRBJ2-3, with 8 bases that match TRBD1. The origin of this receptor is an adult with an advanced solid tumor such as melanoma, head and neck, liver or kidney cancer. The DNA for the CDR3 is TGTGCCAGCAGTTTATCCCAGGGCCTGACAGGGGCTGATACGCAGTATTTT. Residues: CASSLSQGLTGADTQYF.